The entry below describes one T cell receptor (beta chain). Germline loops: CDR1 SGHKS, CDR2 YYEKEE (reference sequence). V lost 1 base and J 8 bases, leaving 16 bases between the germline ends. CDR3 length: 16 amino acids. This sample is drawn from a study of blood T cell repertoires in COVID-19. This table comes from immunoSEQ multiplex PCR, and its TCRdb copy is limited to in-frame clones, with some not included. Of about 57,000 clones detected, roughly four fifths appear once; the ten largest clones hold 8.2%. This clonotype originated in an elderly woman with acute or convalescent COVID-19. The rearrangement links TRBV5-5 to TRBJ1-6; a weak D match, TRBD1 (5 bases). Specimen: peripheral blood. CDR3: CASSLYRGSSDSPLHF. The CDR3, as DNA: TGTGCCAGCAGCTTGTATAGGGGCTCGTCTGATTCACCCCTCCACTTT. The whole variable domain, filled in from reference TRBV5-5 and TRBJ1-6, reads DAGVTQSPTHLIKTRGQQVTLRCSPISGHKSVSWYQQVLGQGPQFIFQYYEKEERGRGNFPDRFSARQFPNYSSELNVNALLLGDSALYLCASSLYRGSSDSPLHFGNGTRLTVT.